The text below deals with one T cell receptor (beta chain). Its antigen remains unknown. V was cut by 4 bases and J by 0 bases, with 9 bases left in between. The CDR3 has 14 amino acids. Germline V gene lookup returns CDR1 MNHEY and CDR2 SMNVEV (reference sequence). The PCR made use of 60 Vbeta and 13 Jbeta primers. TCRdb's copy holds only in-frame clones and misses some; the assay was immunoSEQ multiplex PCR. Of some 150,000 clones in the sample, 60% to 80% were seen once. The data are from a study of cytomegalovirus exposure and HLA in healthy donors. Overall study findings and caveats: It emerged from a later analysis that several of the most significant clusters appeared to be linked to common viral pathogens. Later genetic work tied a missense DCLRE1C variant to beta-chain V and J trimming.

The sequenced sample consisted of PBMCs. This sequence originates from a middle-aged man in good health and CMV-seropositive. This sequence joins TRBV27 and TRBJ1-1, with D perhaps matching TRBD1 (5 bases). In nucleotides, the CDR3 is TGTGCCAGCAGTTCCCCAGGGCTGAACACTGAAGCTTTCTTT. Protein product: CASSSPGLNTEAFF.